The clone carrying this T cell receptor (beta chain) showed up just a few times. Its antigen is still unknown. This entry comes from a study of cytomegalovirus exposure and HLA in healthy donors. Study-level findings and limits: The authors later found most CMV-associated TCR beta chains appeared HLA-restricted.

A multiplex PCR was run with 60 Vbeta primers and 13 Jbeta primers. Original data processing: There were around 80 million unique TCR beta chains by a later count, and around 10 million of them were shared. Assay: immunoSEQ multiplex PCR; the TCRdb copy retains only in-frame clones and omits some. V and J calls plus clone size are reproduced from that table; the DNA served to infer D and trimming. The table shows roughly 120,000 clones, with around 84% occurring only once. The CDR3 spans 13 residues. The germline CDR1 and CDR2 sequences are SQVTM and ANQGSEA. With 6 bases removed from V and 3 bases from J, the gap between germline ends came to 15 bases.

The chain recombines TRBV29-1 with TRBJ2-7; weak D call: TRBD1 (6 bases). The sequencing sample was made of PBMCs. This TCR was sampled from a woman in her twenties or thirties in good health and CMV-seropositive. DNA of the CDR3: TGCAGCGTATCACAGGGTGCCATCTACGAGCAGTACTTC. Its protein is CSVSQGAIYEQYF.